The 27 T cell receptor beta chains given below trace back to one sample, sequenced in a study of T cells expressing NK-cell markers. TCRdb re-called the 5' RACE reads and shows each CDR3 protein once, DNA omitted. There are some 340,000 distinct CDR3 sequences in the sample, with 5.2% held by the top ten. Specimen: blood T cells: a sorted CD56 or NKG2C T cell subset, CD4+ or CD8+ T cells, or bulk PBMC T cells (not recorded which). These receptor sequences come from a man aged 18 to 69 in good health.

V is TRBV20-1 and J is TRBJ2-1; TCRdb's D call of TRBD2 is untestable without DNA. This CDR3 contains 14 residues. Germline V gene data show CDR1 as DFQATT and CDR2 as SNEGSKA (reference sequence). CDR3 residues: CSARDWTSGGDGFF.

The rearrangement uses TRBV6-5 and TRBJ2-7; TCRdb designates TRBD1, a call that cannot be tested without DNA. Germline V gene lookup returns CDR1 MNHEY and CDR2 SVGAGI. The CDR3 covers 18 residues. The CDR3 here is CASSYSGTGGSYSYEQYF.

This chain links TRBV20-1 with TRBJ1-5. This CDR3 is built from 13 residues. Germline V lookup: CDR1 DFQATT, CDR2 SNEGSKA (reference sequence). The CDR3: CSAQIRGDQPQHF.

The CDR3 here is CASSQRLIRTDTQYF. The chain recombines TRBV3-1 with TRBJ2-3. Germline V CDR1 and CDR2: LGHDT, YNNKEL (reference sequence). The CDR3 spans 15 residues.

V usage is TRBV5-1 and J usage is TRBJ2-3; TCRdb names TRBD2, which stays unverified in the absence of DNA. The CDR3 runs to 19 residues. Germline lookup yields CDR1 SGHRS and CDR2 YFSETQ. CDR3 loop: CASSTRTSGGRTSTDTQYF.

The rearrangement joins TRBV5-1 to TRBJ2-7; there is no DNA to check the TCRdb D call of TRBD1. The CDR3 covers 14 residues. The germline V gene has CDR1 SGHRS and CDR2 YFSETQ. The CDR3 reads CASSTGTSNYEQYF.

This sequence joins TRBV6-1 and TRBJ2-4. The CDR3 runs to 14 residues. The germline CDR1 and CDR2 sequences are MNHNS and SASEGT. The CDR3 spells CASSDSLTKNIQYF.

The V gene is TRBV5-1, the J gene TRBJ2-2; TCRdb's D gene call, TRBD1, goes unchecked for lack of DNA. Germline V gene lookup returns CDR1 SGHRS and CDR2 YFSETQ. CDR3 size: 14 residues. This CDR3 reads CASRDSANTGELFF.

The V call is TRBV5-1, the J call TRBJ2-2; TCRdb's D call, TRBD2, is unchecked because there is no DNA. In germline, CDR1 is SGHRS, CDR2 YFSETQ. The CDR3 runs 13 residues. The CDR3 sequence: CASSSEGAGELFF.

Here the CDR3 reads CASSPGTGVNNEKLFF. This chain joins TRBV6-1 and TRBJ1-4; as DNA is missing, the TRBD1 call by TCRdb cannot be tested. The germline V gene has CDR1 MNHNS and CDR2 SASEGT. CDR3 length: 16 amino acids.

The chain recombines TRBV9 with TRBJ1-5; with no DNA, the TCRdb D assignment of TRBD1 cannot be verified. The CDR3 is made up of 14 amino acids. Looked up from germline, CDR1 is SGDLS and CDR2 is YYNGEE. The CDR3 sequence: CASSVGRNNQPQHF.

V and J are TRBV6-1 and TRBJ2-1; TCRdb calls TRBD2, which cannot be checked without DNA. CDR1 and CDR2 from the germline V gene are MNHNS and SASEGT. This CDR3 region has 17 residues. The CDR3 is CASSDVPRTSSYNEQFF.

The chain has TRBV12-3 or TRBV12-4 and TRBJ1-4. This CDR3 has 13 residues. CDR3 protein: CASSLVDNEKLFF.

This rearrangement joins TRBV6-2 or TRBV6-3 to TRBJ2-1; the TCRdb call, TRBD2, lacks DNA for checking. CDR1 is MNHEY and CDR2 is SVGEGT in the germline V gene. This CDR3 contains 16 residues. CDR3 amino acids: CASSYRSASGVSEQFF.

The chain carries TRBV12-3 or TRBV12-4 and TRBJ2-3; TCRdb lists TRBD1, though no DNA is available to test this call. The length of the CDR3 is 17 residues. The CDR3 here is CASSLAPKTGGTDTQYF.

This rearrangement joins TRBV7-3 to TRBJ2-1; TCRdb's D call, TRBD2, is unchecked because there is no DNA. The germline gives CDR1 SGHTA, CDR2 FQGTGA. The CDR3 loop spans 13 amino acids. CDR3 protein: CASSHPTSNEQFF.

This chain uses TRBV20-1 with TRBJ2-5; TCRdb calls TRBD1, which cannot be checked without DNA. Germline V gene sequence: CDR1 DFQATT, CDR2 SNEGSKA (reference sequence). The CDR3 totals 11 residues. The CDR3 here is CSPRVGETQYF.

V gene TRBV6-1 combines with J gene TRBJ1-6; the D gene TCRdb calls, TRBD1, cannot be checked with no DNA. In germline, CDR1 is MNHNS, CDR2 SASEGT. The CDR3 is 15 residues long. The CDR3: CASRSTGTGVSPLHF.

The chain carries TRBV20-1 and TRBJ1-6. The CDR3 loop spans 17 amino acids. Germline V gives CDR1 DFQATT, CDR2 SNEGSKA (reference sequence). Here the CDR3 reads CSARDLDRSSYNSPLHF.

CDR3 amino acids: CASSADRAWQYF. The chain links TRBV5-5 to TRBJ2-7; with no DNA, the TCRdb D assignment of TRBD1 cannot be verified. The length of the CDR3 is 12 residues. The germline gives CDR1 SGHKS, CDR2 YYEKEE (reference sequence).

This rearrangement joins TRBV11-1 to TRBJ1-3; the D gene TCRdb calls, TRBD1, cannot be checked with no DNA. Germline CDR1 is SGHAT and CDR2 is FQDESV (reference sequence). CDR3 size: 18 residues. The CDR3 protein is CASSLEPPGPVSGNTIYF.

The chain couples TRBV6-1 to TRBJ1-2; the D gene TCRdb calls, TRBD1, cannot be checked with no DNA. The CDR3 has 14 amino acids. The germline V gene encodes CDR1 MNHNS and CDR2 SASEGT. CDR3 sequence reads: CASPKGQGLHGYTF.

The J gene is TRBJ2-2, the V gene TRBV5-6; checking the TCRdb D call of TRBD2 is not possible without DNA. This CDR3 comprises 17 residues. From germline, CDR1 is SGHDT and CDR2 YYEEEE. CDR3 residues: CASSLPGLGGGTGELFF.

The genes are TRBV7-2 and TRBJ2-1; with no DNA, the TCRdb D assignment of TRBD1 cannot be verified. The germline CDR1 and CDR2 sequences are SGHTA and FQGNSA. This CDR3 comprises 15 residues. CDR3 residues: CASSFTGPLGNEQFF.

The chain recombines TRBV27 with TRBJ2-4; TCRdb's assignment of TRBD2 cannot be checked, as there is no DNA. Germline CDR1 reads MNHEY; CDR2 reads SMNVEV (reference sequence). This CDR3 comprises 14 residues. CDR3 sequence reads: CASSLSGGANIQYF.

V and J are TRBV6-5 and TRBJ1-3. CDR3 length: 16 amino acids. CDR1 and CDR2 from the germline V gene are MNHEY and SVGAGI. The CDR3 here is CASSYSKQAPGNTIYF.

The rearrangement joins TRBV18 to TRBJ2-3; the D call from TCRdb, TRBD1, cannot be confirmed without DNA. CDR1 and CDR2 (germline): KGHSH, LQKENI. The CDR3 length is 15 residues. The CDR3 loop reads CASSRDRGHTDTQYF. The variable domain in full, completed from reference TRBV18 and TRBJ2-3, reads NAGVMQNPRHLVRRRGQEARLRCSPMKGHSHVYWYRQLPEEGLKFMVYLQKENIIDESGMPKERFSAEFPKEGPSILRIQQVVRGDSAAYFCASSRDRGHTDTQYFGPGTRLTVL.